The rows below give T cell receptor beta chains drawn from one sample of a study of blood T cell repertoires in COVID-19. Libraries were prepared by immunoSEQ multiplex PCR; TCRdb keeps only in-frame clonotypes and omits some of them. In the table there are about 91,000 clones, about 80% of which are singletons. The specimen was peripheral blood. The receptors stem from a man between 65 and 85 years old with acute or convalescent COVID-19. CDR3s include the opening cysteine and the closing phenylalanine or tryptophan. Fields, in order: D gene, J gene, clone size, V gene, CDR3 protein, CDR3 DNA. A D gene is named only where the DNA matches it firmly. For some rows the clone size is stated as once, few or many, or as a class when expanded; others skip it.

D gene: -
J gene: TRBJ1-2
clone size: -
V gene: TRBV19
CDR3 protein: CASSTTGSNYGYTF
CDR3 DNA: TGTGCCAGTAGTACTACGGGGTCCAACTATGGCTACACCTTC

D gene: -
J gene: TRBJ1-1
clone size: -
V gene: TRBV6-5
CDR3 protein: CASSRANTEAFF
CDR3 DNA: TGTGCCAGCAGCCGCGCAAACACTGAAGCTTTCTTT

D gene: TRBD1
J gene: TRBJ2-7
clone size: few
V gene: TRBV20-1
CDR3 protein: CILRDSYEQYF
CDR3 DNA: TGCATCCTCCGGGACAGCTACGAGCAGTACTTC

D gene: TRBD1
J gene: TRBJ1-2
clone size: -
V gene: TRBV9
CDR3 protein: CASSVGPLTGINPTGIRNGYTF
CDR3 DNA: TGTGCCAGCAGCGTAGGTCCCTTGACAGGGATAAACCCGACAGGGATAAGGAATGGCTACACCTTC

D gene: -
J gene: TRBJ2-7
clone size: -
V gene: TRBV29-1
CDR3 protein: CSVPTSPYEQYF
CDR3 DNA: TGCAGCGTCCCGACAAGCCCCTACGAGCAGTACTTC

D gene: -
J gene: TRBJ2-2
clone size: many
V gene: TRBV7-9
CDR3 protein: CASSSGPNTGELFF
CDR3 DNA: TGTGCCAGCAGCTCCGGTCCGAACACCGGGGAGCTGTTTTTT

D gene: -
J gene: TRBJ2-3
clone size: -
V gene: TRBV6-5
CDR3 protein: CASSYYQGGRTDTQYF
CDR3 DNA: TGTGCCAGCAGTTACTATCAGGGAGGCCGCACAGATACGCAGTATTTT

D gene: -
J gene: TRBJ1-3
clone size: once
V gene: TRBV28
CDR3 protein: CASSLQGGNTIYF
CDR3 DNA: TGTGCCAGCAGTTTACAGGGTGGAAACACCATATATTTT

D gene: TRBD1
J gene: TRBJ1-1
clone size: -
V gene: TRBV28
CDR3 protein: CASSSGTGGAGEAFF
CDR3 DNA: TGTGCCAGCAGTTCTGGGACAGGGGGCGCGGGTGAAGCTTTCTTT

D gene: -
J gene: TRBJ1-2
clone size: -
V gene: TRBV28
CDR3 protein: CASSLGGRGYGYTF
CDR3 DNA: TGTGCCAGCAGTTTGGGGGGGCGCGGATATGGCTACACCTTC

D gene: TRBD2
J gene: TRBJ2-3
clone size: -
V gene: TRBV29-1
CDR3 protein: CSVVPRLAGGGDTQYF
CDR3 DNA: TGCAGCGTTGTCCCCCGACTAGCGGGAGGTGGAGATACGCAGTATTTT

D gene: -
J gene: TRBJ2-1
clone size: -
V gene: TRBV3-1/TRBV3-2
CDR3 protein: CASSPPLAPFSNEQFF
CDR3 DNA: TGTGCCAGCAGCCCCCCTCTAGCGCCCTTTTCTAATGAGCAGTTCTTC

D gene: -
J gene: TRBJ1-4
clone size: -
V gene: TRBV28
CDR3 protein: CASSFGTRKKLFF
CDR3 DNA: TGTGCCAGCAGTTTCGGTACGAGGAAAAAACTGTTTTTT

D gene: TRBD2
J gene: TRBJ2-1
clone size: -
V gene: TRBV11-3
CDR3 protein: CASSGSASGTNEQFF
CDR3 DNA: TGTGCCAGCAGCGGTAGTGCTAGCGGCACCAATGAGCAGTTCTTC

D gene: -
J gene: TRBJ2-3
clone size: -
V gene: TRBV27
CDR3 protein: CASSLSGTPFTDTQYF
CDR3 DNA: TGTGCCAGCAGTTTATCAGGGACACCGTTCACAGATACGCAGTATTTT

D gene: -
J gene: TRBJ1-2
clone size: -
V gene: TRBV15
CDR3 protein: CATSTPGSLRVSGYTF
CDR3 DNA: TGTGCCACCAGCACCCCGGGCTCACTCAGGGTGAGCGGCTACACCTTC

D gene: -
J gene: TRBJ2-7
clone size: -
V gene: TRBV10-3
CDR3 protein: CAISEASDSYEQYF
CDR3 DNA: TGTGCCATCAGTGAGGCTAGTGACTCCTACGAGCAGTACTTC

D gene: -
J gene: TRBJ2-7
clone size: -
V gene: TRBV5-1
CDR3 protein: CASSPGLRDYEQYF
CDR3 DNA: TGCGCCAGCAGCCCCGGACTACGTGATTACGAGCAGTACTTC

D gene: -
J gene: TRBJ1-1
clone size: -
V gene: TRBV9
CDR3 protein: CASSADSQGTEAFF
CDR3 DNA: TGTGCCAGCAGCGCGGACAGCCAGGGCACTGAAGCTTTCTTT

D gene: TRBD2
J gene: TRBJ2-5
clone size: -
V gene: TRBV19
CDR3 protein: CASSIDGASGETQYF
CDR3 DNA: TGTGCCAGTAGTATAGACGGCGCTAGCGGAGAGACCCAGTACTTC

D gene: -
J gene: TRBJ1-5
clone size: few
V gene: TRBV28
CDR3 protein: CASSTSGASNQPQHF
CDR3 DNA: TGTGCCAGCAGTACCTCAGGGGCTAGCAATCAGCCCCAGCATTTT

D gene: TRBD2
J gene: TRBJ2-7
clone size: few
V gene: TRBV9
CDR3 protein: CASSDNLAGQTYEQYF
CDR3 DNA: TGTGCCAGCAGCGATAATCTAGCGGGACAGACCTACGAGCAGTACTTC

D gene: -
J gene: TRBJ2-5
clone size: -
V gene: TRBV5-1
CDR3 protein: CASSPTDPRRETQYF
CDR3 DNA: TGCGCCAGCAGCCCGACTGACCCCCGTAGGGAGACCCAGTACTTC

D gene: TRBD1
J gene: TRBJ2-7
clone size: -
V gene: TRBV24-1
CDR3 protein: CATSRGTGTYEQYF
CDR3 DNA: TGTGCCACCAGTCGAGGGACAGGTACCTACGAGCAGTACTTC

D gene: -
J gene: TRBJ1-1
clone size: -
V gene: TRBV30
CDR3 protein: CAWSGWGGVNTEAFF
CDR3 DNA: TGTGCCTGGAGTGGCTGGGGAGGGGTGAACACTGAAGCTTTCTTT

D gene: -
J gene: TRBJ2-4
clone size: -
V gene: TRBV27
CDR3 protein: CASTRQIAKNIQYF
CDR3 DNA: TGTGCCAGCACCCGACAGATCGCCAAAAACATTCAGTACTTC

D gene: -
J gene: TRBJ2-1
clone size: -
V gene: TRBV4-3
CDR3 protein: CASSQEMSAYNEQFF
CDR3 DNA: TGCGCCAGCAGCCAAGAAATGTCGGCCTACAATGAGCAGTTCTTC

D gene: TRBD2
J gene: TRBJ2-3
clone size: -
V gene: TRBV5-1
CDR3 protein: CASSLALAADTQYF
CDR3 DNA: TGCGCCAGCAGCTTGGCACTAGCGGCAGATACGCAGTATTTT

D gene: TRBD1
J gene: TRBJ1-1
clone size: -
V gene: TRBV6-5
CDR3 protein: CASSPGQGALRAFF
CDR3 DNA: TGTGCCAGCAGTCCGGGACAGGGGGCCCTTCGGGCTTTCTTT

D gene: -
J gene: TRBJ1-2
clone size: -
V gene: TRBV28
CDR3 protein: CASSTTEEGGYTF
CDR3 DNA: TGTGCCAGCAGCACCACCGAGGAGGGTGGCTACACCTTC

D gene: TRBD1
J gene: TRBJ2-1
clone size: -
V gene: TRBV10-2
CDR3 protein: CASSGTGFDYEQFF
CDR3 DNA: TGCGCCAGCAGCGGGACAGGGTTCGACTATGAGCAGTTCTTC

D gene: -
J gene: TRBJ1-1
clone size: -
V gene: TRBV6-6
CDR3 protein: CASSYGQQNTEAFF
CDR3 DNA: TGTGCCAGCAGTTACGGACAGCAGAACACTGAAGCTTTCTTT

D gene: -
J gene: TRBJ1-1
clone size: -
V gene: TRBV19
CDR3 protein: CASSREGFTEAFF
CDR3 DNA: TGTGCCAGTAGTCGGGAGGGGTTCACTGAAGCTTTCTTT

D gene: -
J gene: TRBJ1-6
clone size: once
V gene: TRBV3-1/TRBV3-2
CDR3 protein: CASSQGASSYNSPLHF
CDR3 DNA: TGTGCCAGCAGCCAAGGGGCCAGCTCCTATAATTCACCCCTCCACTTT

D gene: -
J gene: TRBJ2-7
clone size: -
V gene: TRBV7-7
CDR3 protein: CASSLVSGPAYEQYF
CDR3 DNA: TGTGCTAGCAGCTTAGTGAGCGGCCCTGCCTACGAGCAGTACTTC

D gene: TRBD1
J gene: TRBJ1-2
clone size: few
V gene: TRBV4-2
CDR3 protein: CASSKPTGGEGGYTF
CDR3 DNA: TGTGCCAGCAGCAAACCGACAGGGGGAGAAGGGGGCTACACCTTC

D gene: -
J gene: TRBJ2-2
clone size: -
V gene: TRBV13
CDR3 protein: CASSFGSGRTGELFF
CDR3 DNA: TGTGCCAGCAGCTTCGGCTCAGGGCGCACCGGGGAGCTGTTTTTT

D gene: -
J gene: TRBJ2-1
clone size: -
V gene: TRBV24-1
CDR3 protein: CATRGSSYNEQFF
CDR3 DNA: TGTGCCACTCGGGGGAGCTCCTACAATGAGCAGTTCTTC

D gene: -
J gene: TRBJ1-5
clone size: -
V gene: TRBV30
CDR3 protein: CAWSVGQGRRQPQHF
CDR3 DNA: TGTGCCTGGAGTGTAGGGCAGGGAAGACGTCAGCCCCAGCATTTT

D gene: TRBD1
J gene: TRBJ2-7
clone size: -
V gene: TRBV5-4
CDR3 protein: CASSLAWTGSYEQYF
CDR3 DNA: TGTGCCAGCAGCCTGGCGTGGACAGGGTCCTACGAGCAGTACTTC

D gene: -
J gene: TRBJ2-1
clone size: -
V gene: TRBV4-2
CDR3 protein: CASSQDEIYNEQFF
CDR3 DNA: TGTGCCAGCAGCCAAGATGAGATTTACAATGAGCAGTTCTTC

D gene: TRBD1
J gene: TRBJ2-3
clone size: -
V gene: TRBV13
CDR3 protein: CASSLGWTGSTSTDTQYF
CDR3 DNA: TGTGCCAGCAGCTTAGGCTGGACAGGGTCCACTAGCACAGATACGCAGTATTTT

D gene: TRBD1
J gene: TRBJ2-7
clone size: -
V gene: TRBV7-2
CDR3 protein: CASSRSDRGDYEQYF
CDR3 DNA: TGTGCCAGCAGCCGTTCGGACAGGGGAGACTACGAGCAGTACTTC

D gene: -
J gene: TRBJ1-6
clone size: once
V gene: TRBV7-2
CDR3 protein: CASSLRLQGIPSPLHF
CDR3 DNA: TGTGCCAGCAGCTTGCGGCTCCAAGGAATTCCCTCACCCCTCCACTTT

D gene: -
J gene: TRBJ2-7
clone size: -
V gene: TRBV6-5
CDR3 protein: CASEGGLSYEQYF
CDR3 DNA: TGTGCCAGCGAGGGGGGGCTAAGCTACGAGCAGTACTTC

D gene: TRBD2
J gene: TRBJ2-5
clone size: few
V gene: TRBV4-1
CDR3 protein: CASSQDSPLAGGHQETQYF
CDR3 DNA: TGCGCCAGCAGCCAAGATTCCCCACTAGCGGGAGGCCACCAAGAGACCCAGTACTTC

D gene: -
J gene: TRBJ2-7
clone size: -
V gene: TRBV6-2/TRBV6-3
CDR3 protein: CASSYSRQPPYEQYF
CDR3 DNA: TGTGCCAGCAGTTACTCGAGGCAGCCTCCCTACGAGCAGTACTTC

D gene: -
J gene: TRBJ1-1
clone size: -
V gene: TRBV5-4
CDR3 protein: CASSLVAGNTEAFF
CDR3 DNA: TGTGCCAGCAGCTTGGTTGCAGGGAACACTGAAGCTTTCTTT

D gene: -
J gene: TRBJ1-4
clone size: -
V gene: TRBV18
CDR3 protein: CASSASQGIIEKLFF
CDR3 DNA: TGTGCCAGCTCAGCCTCACAGGGAATAATTGAAAAACTGTTTTTT

D gene: TRBD1
J gene: TRBJ1-5
clone size: -
V gene: TRBV19
CDR3 protein: CASSPGEGGRKYSNQPQHF
CDR3 DNA: TGTGCCAGTAGCCCCGGTGAAGGGGGCCGGAAGTATAGCAATCAGCCCCAGCATTTT

D gene: TRBD2
J gene: TRBJ2-7
clone size: -
V gene: TRBV6-1
CDR3 protein: CASSESRGRGLERGYEQYF
CDR3 DNA: TGTGCCAGCAGTGAATCCCGGGGCAGAGGACTAGAGAGAGGCTACGAGCAGTACTTC